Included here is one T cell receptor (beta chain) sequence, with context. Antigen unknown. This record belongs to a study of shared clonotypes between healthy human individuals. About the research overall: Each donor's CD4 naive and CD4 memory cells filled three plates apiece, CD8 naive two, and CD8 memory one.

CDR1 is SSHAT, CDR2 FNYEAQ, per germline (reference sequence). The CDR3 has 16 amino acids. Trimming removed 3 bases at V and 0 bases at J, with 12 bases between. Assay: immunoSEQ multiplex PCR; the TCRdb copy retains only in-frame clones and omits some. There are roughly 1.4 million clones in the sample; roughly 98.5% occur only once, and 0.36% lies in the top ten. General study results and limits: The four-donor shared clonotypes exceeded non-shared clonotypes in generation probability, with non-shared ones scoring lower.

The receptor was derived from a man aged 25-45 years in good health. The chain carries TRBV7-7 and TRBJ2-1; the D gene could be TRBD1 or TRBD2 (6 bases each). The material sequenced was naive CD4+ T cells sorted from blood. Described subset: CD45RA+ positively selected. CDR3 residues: CASSFGGPSSYNEQFF. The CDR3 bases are TGTGCCAGCAGCTTCGGGGGCCCAAGCTCCTACAATGAGCAGTTCTTC.